This TCR beta chain was sequenced during a study of patients and donors after allogeneic stem cell transplantation. In its sample, this clonotype was seen many times. From germline, CDR1 is SEHNR and CDR2 FQNEAQ (reference sequence). Trimming shortened V by 1 base and J by 5 bases, and 11 bases separated the two germline ends. The CDR3 extends over 14 amino acids. TCRdb analysed the RT-PCR reads with MiXCR anew, one entry per CDR3 protein. The repertoire holds approximately 33,000 distinct CDR3 sequences, with under 7.5% as singletons. Sequenced input: blood, either unsorted or a sorted T cell fraction (not recorded which). The receptor's source is a human donor who was either an allogeneic HSCT recipient or a stem cell or donor lymphocyte infusion donor (not recorded which). It is not recorded whose cells these are; they may come from a transplant donor. The chain joins TRBV7-9 to TRBJ1-1, with a possible D match to TRBD1 (5 bases). CDR3 DNA: TGTGCCAGCAGCTTAGAGGGGACCAATACTGAAGCTTTCTTT. It translates to CASSLEGTNTEAFF.